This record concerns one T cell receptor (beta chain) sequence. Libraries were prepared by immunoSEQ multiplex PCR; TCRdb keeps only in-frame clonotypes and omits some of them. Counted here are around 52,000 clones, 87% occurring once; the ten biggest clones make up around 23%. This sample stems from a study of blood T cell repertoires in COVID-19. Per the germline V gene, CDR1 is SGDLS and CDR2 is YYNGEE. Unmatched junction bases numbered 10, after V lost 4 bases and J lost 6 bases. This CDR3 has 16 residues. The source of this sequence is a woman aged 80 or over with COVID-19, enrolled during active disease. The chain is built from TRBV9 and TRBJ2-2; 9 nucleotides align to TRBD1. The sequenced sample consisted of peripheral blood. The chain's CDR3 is CASSPIDRGISGELFF. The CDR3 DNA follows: TGTGCCAGCAGCCCGATCGACAGGGGGATTTCCGGGGAGCTGTTTTTT.